The source of this T cell receptor beta chain is a study of cytomegalovirus exposure and HLA in healthy donors. PCR used 60 Vbeta primers and 13 Jbeta primers. Generated by immunoSEQ multiplex PCR, the TCRdb table keeps only in-frame clones and is missing some. The table records about 180,000 clones, roughly 83% of them present only once. Regarding this clone: Its antigen is as yet unknown.

General study findings and limits: Most subjects' HLA-A and HLA-B alleles were reportedly predicted from TCR beta sequences. The productive fraction for most TCR beta V segments was about 90% or about 30% in an earlier analysis. Most TCR sequences proved rare, with some public TCRs found in many donors. Altogether, 160 or so TCR beta chains were recorded as cytomegalovirus-associated.

The CDR3 consists of 16 residues. Trimming took off 6 bases at V and 3 bases at J, with 19 bases between the two ends. Germline lookup yields CDR1 SGHVS and CDR2 FNYEAQ. The rearrangement joins TRBV7-6 to TRBJ2-3; D is perhaps TRBD1 (6 bases). The receptor was isolated from a man aged 30 to 39 in good health and CMV-seronegative. Material: PBMCs. The CDR3, as DNA: TGTGCCAGCAGTTTCGAACAGGGTGGGGTAACAGATACGCAGTATTTT. Translating it yields CASSFEQGGVTDTQYF.